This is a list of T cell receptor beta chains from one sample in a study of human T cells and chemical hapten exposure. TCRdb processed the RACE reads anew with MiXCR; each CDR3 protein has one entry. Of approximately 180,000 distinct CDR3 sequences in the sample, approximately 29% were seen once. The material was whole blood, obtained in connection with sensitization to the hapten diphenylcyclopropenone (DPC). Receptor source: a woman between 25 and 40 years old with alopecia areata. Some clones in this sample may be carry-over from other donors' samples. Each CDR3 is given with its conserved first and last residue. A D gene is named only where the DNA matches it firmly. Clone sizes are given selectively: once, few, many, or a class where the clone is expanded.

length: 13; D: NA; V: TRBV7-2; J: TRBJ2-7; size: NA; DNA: TGTGCCAGCAGCTTAAGCGACTACTACGAGCAGTACTTC; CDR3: CASSLSDYYEQYF
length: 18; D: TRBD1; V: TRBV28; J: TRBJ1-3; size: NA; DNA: TGTGCCAGCACTCCTATTCCGGGACAGCGGACGGGAGGAAACACCATATATTTT; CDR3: CASTPIPGQRTGGNTIYF
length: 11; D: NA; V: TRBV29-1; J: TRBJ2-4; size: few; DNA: TGCAGCGTTTCGGCGGACAACATTCAGTACTTC; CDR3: CSVSADNIQYF
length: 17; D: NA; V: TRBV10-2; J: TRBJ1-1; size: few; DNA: TGCGCCAGCAAAGGGGCCGGCTTATCCGAGCCCAACACTGAAGCTTTCTTT; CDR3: CASKGAGLSEPNTEAFF
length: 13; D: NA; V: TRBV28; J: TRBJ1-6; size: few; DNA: TGTGCCAGCCGCAATCTTCTAGCGTCACCCCTCCACTTT; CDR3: CASRNLLASPLHF
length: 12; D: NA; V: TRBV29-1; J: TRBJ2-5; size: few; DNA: TGCAGCGCTGGACACTTCCAAGAGACCCAGTACTTC; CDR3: CSAGHFQETQYF
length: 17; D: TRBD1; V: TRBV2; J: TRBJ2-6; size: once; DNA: TGTGCCAGCAGTGCTGGACAGGGCCGCCGGGGAGCCAACGTCCTGACTTTC; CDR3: CASSAGQGRRGANVLTF
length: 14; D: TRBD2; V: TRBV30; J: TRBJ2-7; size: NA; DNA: TGTGCCTGGGGACTAGCGGGGGGACCCTACGAGCAGTACTTC; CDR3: CAWGLAGGPYEQYF
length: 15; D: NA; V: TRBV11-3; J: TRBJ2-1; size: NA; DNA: TGTGCCAGCAGCTCCGGGACGGTAGTCGACAATGAGCAGTTCTTC; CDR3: CASSSGTVVDNEQFF
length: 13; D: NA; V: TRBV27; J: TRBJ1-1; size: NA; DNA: TGTGCCAGCAGGTCTACAAGGAACACTGAAGCTTTCTTT; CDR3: CASRSTRNTEAFF
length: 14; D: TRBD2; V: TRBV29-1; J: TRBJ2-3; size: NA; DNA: TGCAGCGTTGATATTAGCGGGATTTCAGATACGCAGTATTTT; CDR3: CSVDISGISDTQYF
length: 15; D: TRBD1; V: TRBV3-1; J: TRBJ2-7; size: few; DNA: TGTGCCAGCAGCCGGACAGGGGATAGTTCCTACGAGCAGTACTTC; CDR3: CASSRTGDSSYEQYF
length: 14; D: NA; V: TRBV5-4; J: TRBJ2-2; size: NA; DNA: TGTGCCAGCAGCTTTCAGGGGACCACCGGGGAGCTGTTTTTT; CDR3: CASSFQGTTGELFF
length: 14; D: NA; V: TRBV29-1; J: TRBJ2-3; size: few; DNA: TGCAGCGTTGAGGGTTGGCGGGATGAAGATACGCAGTATTTT; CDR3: CSVEGWRDEDTQYF
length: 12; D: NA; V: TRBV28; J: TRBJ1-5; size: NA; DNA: TGTGCCAGCAGTTCGAGGAGGCAGCCCCAGCATTTT; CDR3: CASSSRRQPQHF
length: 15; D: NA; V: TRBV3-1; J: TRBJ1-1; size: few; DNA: TGTGCCAGCAGCCAAGATCACTCCGCGAACACTGAAGCTTTCTTT; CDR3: CASSQDHSANTEAFF
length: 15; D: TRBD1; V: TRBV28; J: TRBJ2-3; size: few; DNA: TGTGCCAGCAGCCGAGACAGGGGCTCGGAGGATACGCAGTATTTT; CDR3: CASSRDRGSEDTQYF
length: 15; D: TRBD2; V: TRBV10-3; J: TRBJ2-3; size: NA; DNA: TGTGCCACCAGAGGCAGCGGGGGGGATGCAGATACGCAGTATTTT; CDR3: CATRGSGGDADTQYF
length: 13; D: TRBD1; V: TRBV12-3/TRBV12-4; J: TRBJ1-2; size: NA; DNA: TGTGCCAGCAGGCCTAACAGGGGAGGGGGCTACACCTTC; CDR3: CASRPNRGGGYTF
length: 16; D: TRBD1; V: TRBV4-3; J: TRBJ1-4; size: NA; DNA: TGCGCCAGCAGCCAAGGGCAGGGGGCGGGAAATGAAAAACTGTTTTTT; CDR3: CASSQGQGAGNEKLFF
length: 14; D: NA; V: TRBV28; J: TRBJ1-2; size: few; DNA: TGTGCCAGCAGTTCCCCCCTCGCAAACTATGGCTACACCTTC; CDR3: CASSSPLANYGYTF
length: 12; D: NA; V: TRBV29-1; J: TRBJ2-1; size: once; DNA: TGCAGCGTGGGCAGCTCCTACAATGAGCAGTTCTTC; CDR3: CSVGSSYNEQFF
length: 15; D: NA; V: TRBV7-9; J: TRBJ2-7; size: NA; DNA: TGTGCCAGCAGCTTACGAGCGACCGGGTCCTACGAGCAGTACTTC; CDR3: CASSLRATGSYEQYF
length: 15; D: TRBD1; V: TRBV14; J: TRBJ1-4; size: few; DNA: TGTGCCAGCAGCGGACAGGGACAGGGCGGGGAAAAACTGTTTTTT; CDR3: CASSGQGQGGEKLFF
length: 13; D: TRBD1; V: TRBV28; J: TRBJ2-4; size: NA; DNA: TGTGCCAGCACGGACAGGGTCAAAAACATTCAGTACTTC; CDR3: CASTDRVKNIQYF
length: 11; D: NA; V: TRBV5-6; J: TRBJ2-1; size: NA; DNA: TGTGCCAGCAGCTTGTACTATGAGCAGTTCTTC; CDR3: CASSLYYEQFF
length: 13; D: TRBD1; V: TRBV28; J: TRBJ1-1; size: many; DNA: TGTGCCAGCCGAGGGGGCGAAGGCACTGAAGCTTTCTTT; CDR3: CASRGGEGTEAFF
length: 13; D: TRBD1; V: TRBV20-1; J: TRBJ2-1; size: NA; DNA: TGCAGTGCTAGTGGGCAGGGGGCTTATGAGCAGTTCTTC; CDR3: CSASGQGAYEQFF
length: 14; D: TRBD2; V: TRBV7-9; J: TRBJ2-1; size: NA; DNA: TGTGCCAGCAGTCGTAGCGGGACTACGAATGAGCAGTTCTTC; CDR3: CASSRSGTTNEQFF
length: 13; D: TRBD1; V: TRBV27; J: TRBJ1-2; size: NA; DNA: TGTGCCAGCAGATCTACAGGGGGCCATGGCTACACCTTC; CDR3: CASRSTGGHGYTF
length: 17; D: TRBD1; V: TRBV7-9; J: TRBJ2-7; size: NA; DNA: TGTGCCAGCAGCAGGAAAACCGGGACAGGAAGCTCCTACGAGCAGTACTTC; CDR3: CASSRKTGTGSSYEQYF
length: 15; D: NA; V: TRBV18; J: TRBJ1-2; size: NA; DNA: TGTGCCAGCTCACCAGCCCCGGACAGTAACTATGGCTACACCTTC; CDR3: CASSPAPDSNYGYTF
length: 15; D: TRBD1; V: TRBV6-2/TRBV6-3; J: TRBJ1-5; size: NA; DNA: TGTGCCAGCAGTTACTCGGGGACAGGCACGAGGCCCCAGCATTTT; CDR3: CASSYSGTGTRPQHF
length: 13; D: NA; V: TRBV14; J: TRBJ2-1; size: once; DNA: TGTGCCAGCAGCCAGGGGTCTGTTTATGAGCAGTTCTTC; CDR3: CASSQGSVYEQFF
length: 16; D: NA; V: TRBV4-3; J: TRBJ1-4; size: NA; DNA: TGCGCCAGCAGCCCCTCAGGAGGGCGAGGTTTGAAAAAACTGTTTTTT; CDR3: CASSPSGGRGLKKLFF
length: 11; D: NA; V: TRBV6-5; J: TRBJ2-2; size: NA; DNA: TGTGCCAGCAGGGATGCCGGGGAGCTGTTTTTT; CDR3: CASRDAGELFF
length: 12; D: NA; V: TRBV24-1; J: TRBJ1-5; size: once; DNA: TGTGCCACCAGTGGAGGTTACCAGCCCCAGCATTTT; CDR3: CATSGGYQPQHF
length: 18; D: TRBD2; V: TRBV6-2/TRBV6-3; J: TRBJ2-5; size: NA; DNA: TGTGCCAGCAGTTACAACGTAGTAGCGGGAGGGCCTCGAGAGACCCAGTACTTC; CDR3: CASSYNVVAGGPRETQYF
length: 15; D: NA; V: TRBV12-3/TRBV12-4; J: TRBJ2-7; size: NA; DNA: TGTGCCAGCAGTTTCAGCAGGGCTTCGTTCTACGAGCAGTACTTC; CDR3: CASSFSRASFYEQYF
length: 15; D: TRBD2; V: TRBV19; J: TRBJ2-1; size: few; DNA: TGTGCCAGTAGTCCCCTCGGGGGGTCCTACAATGAGCAGTTCTTC; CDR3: CASSPLGGSYNEQFF
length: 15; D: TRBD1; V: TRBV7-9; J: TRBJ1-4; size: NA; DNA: TGTGCCAGCAGCTTCAACGGACAGGGTAACGAAAAACTGTTTTTT; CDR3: CASSFNGQGNEKLFF
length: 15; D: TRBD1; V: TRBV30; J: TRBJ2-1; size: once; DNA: TGTGCCTGGGACAGGGGAACCAGCTCCTACAATGAGCAGTTCTTC; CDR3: CAWDRGTSSYNEQFF
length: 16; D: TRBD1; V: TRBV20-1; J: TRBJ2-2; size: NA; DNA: TGCAGTGCTAGAGATCGGGACAGGGGGCGGAGGGGGGAGCTGTTTTTT; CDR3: CSARDRDRGRRGELFF
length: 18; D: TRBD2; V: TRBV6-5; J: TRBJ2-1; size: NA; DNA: TGTGCCAGCAGTTACTCCCCCAATCAGCGGGAGATCTACAATGAGCAGTTCTTC; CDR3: CASSYSPNQREIYNEQFF
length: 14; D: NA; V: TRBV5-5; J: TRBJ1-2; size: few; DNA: TGTGCCAGCAGCTTAACTACCCCCAACTATGGCTACACCTTC; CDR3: CASSLTTPNYGYTF
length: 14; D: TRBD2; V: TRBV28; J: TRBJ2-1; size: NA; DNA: TGTGCCAGCAGGTTACCGGGAGGGTACAATGAGCAGTTCTTC; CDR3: CASRLPGGYNEQFF
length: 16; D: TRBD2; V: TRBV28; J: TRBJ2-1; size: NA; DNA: TGTGCCAGCAGCTTCCAGGGACTAGCGGGAGTAGGTGAGCAGTTCTTC; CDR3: CASSFQGLAGVGEQFF
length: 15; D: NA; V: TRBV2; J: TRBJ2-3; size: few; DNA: TGTGCCAGCAGTCCCCCGGGACTTGGATATGATACGCAGTATTTT; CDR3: CASSPPGLGYDTQYF